These 8 T cell receptor beta chains originate from one sample sequenced in a study of control samples from healthy donors and cancer patients. Here immunoSEQ multiplex PCR was the method, and the copy in TCRdb shows in-frame clones only, minus some. The table lists over 75,000 clones, approximately 78% of them singletons. The sample comprised blood. These receptors all stem from a man aged 60-69 years in good health.

The rearrangement joins TRBV19 to TRBJ1-3; no definite D call. This CDR3 comprises 14 residues. The ends were cut back, 6 bases at V and 8 bases at J, with 17 bases in the middle. The V gene's germline CDR1 is LNHDA and CDR2 SQIVND (reference sequence). CDR3 in DNA: TGTGCCAGTAGGGATTCGGGAGCCGCCGACACCATATATTTT. Amino acids: CASRDSGAADTIYF.

This clone turned up a few times. This sequence joins TRBV4-1 and TRBJ1-2; no clear D gene. Germline CDR1 is MGHRA and CDR2 is YSYEKL. V shed 1 base and J shed 4 bases, with 7 bases lying between them. The CDR3 has 13 amino acids. CDR3 sequence (DNA): TGCGCCAGCAGCCAAGGAAGGAGCTATGGCTACACCTTC. Translating it yields CASSQGRSYGYTF.

V is TRBV18 and J is TRBJ2-3; 12 bases line up with TRBD2. Germline CDR1 reads KGHSH; CDR2 reads LQKENI. This CDR3 comprises 16 residues. V shed 6 bases, J shed 2 bases, and the junction held 6 bases outside the gene matches. The CDR3 sequence is CASSPTSGGSTDTQYF. The CDR3 DNA is TGTGCCAGCTCCCCAACTAGCGGGGGGTCCACAGATACGCAGTATTTT.

The chain employs TRBV3-1 (or the pseudogene TRBV3-2) and TRBJ2-7; tentative D call: TRBD2 (5 bases). This CDR3 contains 14 residues. CDR1 and CDR2 from the germline V gene are LGHDT and YNNKEL (reference sequence). Trimming removed 6 bases from V and 6 bases from J, with 18 bases in between. CDR3 residues: CASRPKGDYGEQYF. The DNA for the CDR3 is TGTGCCAGCAGACCAAAGGGAGACTACGGCGAGCAGTACTTC.

In its sample, this clone was seen once. The chain carries TRBV6-4 and TRBJ2-1, with 10 bases matching TRBD2. CDR3 length: 16 residues. The V gene's germline CDR1 is MRHNA and CDR2 SNTAGT. The ends lost 6 bases at V and 2 bases at J; junction bases unmatched: 7. CDR3 residues: CASSSTSGEPYNEQFF. The CDR3 DNA reads as TGTGCCAGCAGCTCCACTAGCGGGGAACCCTACAATGAGCAGTTCTTC.

This rearrangement joins TRBV5-1 to TRBJ2-3; tentative D call: TRBD1 (5 bases). The germline V gene encodes CDR1 SGHRS and CDR2 YFSETQ. The CDR3 runs to 18 residues. V was cut by 5 bases and J by 4 bases, with 26 bases left in between. The CDR3 DNA is TGCGCCAGCAGAGGATGGGGCGGACCGACTCAAAGGGCAGATACGCAGTATTTT. Amino acids: CASRGWGGPTQRADTQYF.

Concerning this clone itself: Sequence at one end of the junction differs from germline and may be a read error. The chain employs TRBV4-1 and TRBJ2-1, with D perhaps matching TRBD1 or TRBD2 (6 bases each). The germline gives CDR1 MGHRA, CDR2 YSYEKL. The CDR3 runs 17 residues. In DNA, the CDR3 is TGCGCCAGCATCCAAGCCGCTCCGGGGGCTCTATACAATGAGCAGTTCTTC. Protein: CASIQAAPGALYNEQFF.

The gene calls are TRBV11-3 and TRBJ1-3; unclear D gene. Germline V gives CDR1 SGHNT, CDR2 YENEEA. Trimming took 4 bases from V and 4 from J, leaving 11 bases between them. The CDR3 spans 14 residues. CDR3: CASSSGLQGNTIYF. The CDR3 nucleotides read TGTGCCAGCAGCTCCGGCCTACAGGGAAACACCATATATTTT.